This T cell receptor beta chain was sequenced during a study of T cells in Graves' hyperthyroidism and ophthalmopathy. This CDR3 has 14 amino acids. Trimming cost V 1 base and J 10 bases, with 14 bases left between them. Germline V gives CDR1 MDHEN, CDR2 SYDVKM. TCR beta CDR3 sequences were amplified from RNA transcripts. The TCR CDR3 was amplified in a first-round RT-PCR using the HTBI primer set. TCRdb redid the calling of the multiplex PCR reads with MiXCR, one entry per CDR3 protein. Of hundreds of thousands of distinct CDR3 sequences listed, 14% were seen once; the top ten hold just under 25%. This sample holds PBMCs from approximately 10 ml fresh peripheral blood. In its sample, this clonotype was seen many times.

This receptor was taken from a woman aged 30 to 39 with Graves' hyperthyroidism. The source material was blood. The chain recombines TRBV28 with TRBJ1-5; D remains unclear. The CDR3 spells CASSLYPGAGPQHF. CDR3 nucleotides: TGTGCCAGCAGTTTATATCCGGGAGCGGGTCCCCAGCATTTT.